The sequence of this T cell receptor (beta chain) was determined in a study of chemoradiotherapy in HPV16-positive cancers. The overall study: Candidate HPV-specific T-cell clones and common TCR motifs came from functional assays in two HPV16-positive patients.

The method was immunoSEQ multiplex PCR; TCRdb's version includes in-frame clones alone and lacks a portion of them. The sample carries about 2,100 clones, around 87% recorded once. V lost 4 bases, J lost 0 bases, and 14 bases lay in between. Looked up from germline, CDR1 is MNHEY and CDR2 is SMNVEV (reference sequence). The CDR3 runs to 16 residues. V usage is TRBV27 and J usage is TRBJ2-3; no definite D call. The sequence was obtained from a human donor with HPV-associated anogenital cancer. Source: tumor tissue, taken from a patient who underwent chemoradiotherapy. The CDR3 DNA sequence: TGTGCCAGCAGTTCCCCCCGGATCCTAAGCACAGATACGCAGTATTTT. It translates to CASSSPRILSTDTQYF.